This T cell receptor (beta chain) was sequenced for a study of T cell responses to AZD1222 COVID-19 vaccine. CDR3 size: 15 residues. V gave up 4 bases and J gave up 9 bases; unmatched junction bases: 13. CDR1 is SNHLY and CDR2 is FYNNEI in the germline V gene. TCRdb keeps only in-frame clones here, not all; method: immunoSEQ multiplex PCR. This table holds fewer than 110,000 clones, around 87% found once. Remarks on this clone: Its cognate antigen is unknown.

The study, taken as a whole, reports: Nearly half of spike-specific TCRs reportedly go after variant regions that carry no mutations.

The chain couples TRBV2 to TRBJ2-7; 9 nucleotides match TRBD2. The sequence was collected from an adult in good health. This sample comprised peripheral blood, obtained on day 0 of AZD1222 vaccination. CDR3 region: CASSAQREAPGGQYF. The CDR3 DNA sequence: TGTGCCAGCAGTGCTCAGCGGGAGGCGCCCGGCGGGCAGTACTTC. The complete variable domain, with remaining parts taken from reference TRBV2 and TRBJ2-7, reads EPEVTQTPSHQVTQMGQEVILRCVPISNHLYFYWYRQILGQKVEFLVSFYNNEISEKSEIFDDQFSVERPDGSNFTLKIRSTKLEDSAMYFCASSAQREAPGGQYFGPGTRLTVT.